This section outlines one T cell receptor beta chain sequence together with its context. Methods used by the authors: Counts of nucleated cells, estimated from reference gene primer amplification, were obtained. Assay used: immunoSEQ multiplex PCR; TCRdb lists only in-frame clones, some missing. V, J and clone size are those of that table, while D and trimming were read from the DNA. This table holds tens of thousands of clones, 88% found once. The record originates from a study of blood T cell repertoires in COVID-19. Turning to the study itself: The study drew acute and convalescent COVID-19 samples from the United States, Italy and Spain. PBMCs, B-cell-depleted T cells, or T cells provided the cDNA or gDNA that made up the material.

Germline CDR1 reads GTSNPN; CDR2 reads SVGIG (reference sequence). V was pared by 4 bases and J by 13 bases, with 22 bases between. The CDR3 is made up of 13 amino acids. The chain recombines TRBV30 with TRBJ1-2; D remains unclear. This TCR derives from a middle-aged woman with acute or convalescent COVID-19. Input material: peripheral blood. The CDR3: CAWKRAASQGLTF. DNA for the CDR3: TGTGCCTGGAAGAGGGCGGCGAGCCAAGGGCTCACCTTC.